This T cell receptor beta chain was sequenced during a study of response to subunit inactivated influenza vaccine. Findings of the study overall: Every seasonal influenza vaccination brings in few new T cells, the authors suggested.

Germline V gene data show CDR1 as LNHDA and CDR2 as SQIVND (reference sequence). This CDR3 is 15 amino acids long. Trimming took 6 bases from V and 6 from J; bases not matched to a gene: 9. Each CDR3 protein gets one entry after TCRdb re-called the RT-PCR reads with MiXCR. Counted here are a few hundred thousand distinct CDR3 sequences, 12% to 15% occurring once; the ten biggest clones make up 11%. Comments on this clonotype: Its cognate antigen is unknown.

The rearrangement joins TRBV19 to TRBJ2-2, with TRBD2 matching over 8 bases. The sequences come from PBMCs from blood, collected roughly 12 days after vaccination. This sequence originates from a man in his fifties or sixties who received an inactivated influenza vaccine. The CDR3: CASSGGSGISGELFF. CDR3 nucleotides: TGTGCCAGTAGCGGTGGTAGCGGGATCTCCGGGGAGCTGTTTTTT.